This T cell receptor (beta chain) came from a study of PD-1 blockade in classical Hodgkin lymphoma. Broader study findings: Nothing has yet pinned down what causes the repertoire differences, possibly disease activity or prior therapy. A significant rise in TCR diversity was seen by C4D1 for CD4+ cells but not for CD8+ cells. The study reported lower baseline TCR diversity in newly diagnosed patients than in healthy donors.

This CDR3 has 15 residues. Trimming pared 4 bases from V and 6 bases from J, leaving 15 bases between. Germline V gives CDR1 SEHNR, CDR2 FQNEAQ (reference sequence). Notes on this clone: What it recognizes is unknown.

Sequenced by immunoSEQ multiplex PCR; TCRdb stores in-frame clones only, minus some. The data contain over 90,000 clones, roughly 89% of them singletons. Each and every patient relapsed after autologous stem cell transplantation, and patients got differing brentuximab vedotin exposure. The source material was peripheral blood mononuclear cells (PBMCs), sampled before the second cycle of nivolumab. This receptor was identified in a human donor with classical Hodgkin lymphoma. The V call is TRBV7-9, the J call TRBJ1-4; D is possibly TRBD1 (6 bases). CDR3 coding DNA: TGTGCCAGCAGCTATTTTGGGGAGGGGGATGAAAAACTGTTTTTT. This encodes CASSYFGEGDEKLFF.